This T cell receptor beta chain came from a study of cytomegalovirus exposure and HLA in healthy donors. V lost 5 bases and J 2 bases, leaving 14 bases between the germline ends. CDR1 SGDLS and CDR2 YYNGEE come from the germline V gene. The CDR3 covers 15 residues. It was with 60 Vbeta and 13 Jbeta primers that the PCR ran. The protocol was immunoSEQ multiplex PCR, while the TCRdb copy is restricted to in-frame clones and leaves out a portion. The sample has approximately 120,000 clones; over 60% are singletons. The chain recombines TRBV9 with TRBJ1-3; D is possibly TRBD1 (5 bases). The sequenced sample was PBMCs. The sequence was collected from a woman aged 55-69 years in good health and CMV-seropositive. The chain's CDR3 is CASSKLPGTGNTIYF. CDR3 DNA sequence: TGTGCCAGCAGTAAATTACCAGGGACTGGAAACACCATATATTTT.